The 3 T cell receptor beta chains presented below share a single source sample, sequenced in a study of T-cell reconstitution after alpha-beta-depleted transplantation in children. Molecular barcoding with unique molecular identifiers was used for the TCRbeta library. TCRdb re-called the PCR reads through MiXCR, storing one row per CDR3 protein. Here the sample spans more than 200,000 distinct CDR3 sequences, over 15% being singletons. Specimen: PBMCs, mostly from graft donor cells, collected 360 days after TCRalphabeta/CD19-depleted stem cell transplant. These receptors all come from a male patient aged 2 to 9 who had a stem cell transplant for acute lymphoblastic leukemia, so the T cells may come from the graft donor.

This clonotype was seen a handful of times. The chain has TRBV20-1 and TRBJ1-1; D ambiguous. From germline, CDR1 is DFQATT and CDR2 SNEGSKA (reference sequence). The CDR3 has 13 amino acids. Trimming stripped 0 bases from V and 0 bases from J, with 5 bases between. The CDR3 here is CSAREGMNTEAFF. CDR3 sequence (DNA): TGCAGTGCTAGAGAGGGAATGAACACTGAAGCTTTCTTT.

This chain uses TRBV12-3 or TRBV12-4 with TRBJ1-2, with TRBD1 matching 9 bases. This CDR3 is built from 16 residues. V lost 6 bases to trimming and J lost 8 bases; unmatched junction nucleotides: 16. The CDR3 spells CASSPRDREKWRGYTF. As DNA, the CDR3 is TGTGCCAGCAGCCCTCGGGACAGGGAGAAGTGGAGAGGCTACACCTTC.

There are a few counts of this clonotype. The V and J genes are TRBV29-1 and TRBJ2-1; 8 bases are shared with TRBD2. V shed 6 bases, J shed 7 bases, and the junction held 8 bases outside the gene matches. Germline values: CDR1 SQVTM, CDR2 ANQGSEA. The CDR3 is 13 residues long. The CDR3, as DNA: TGCAGCGTGAACGGACTAGCTGCGAATGAGCAGTTCTTC. This encodes CSVNGLAANEQFF.